One sample yielded the 2 T cell receptor beta chains listed below, sequenced in a study of cytotoxic CD8 clonotypes in ibrutinib-treated CLL. The assay was immunoSEQ multiplex PCR, and TCRdb's table has in-frame clones only and misses some. The sample shows about 300,000 clones, roughly two thirds of them seen only once. The sequencing used PBMCs, collected after 36 months of ibrutinib treatment. These receptors came from a human donor with chronic lymphocytic leukemia.

This chain joins TRBV18 and TRBJ2-1; 13 nucleotides line up with TRBD2. Germline lookup yields CDR1 KGHSH and CDR2 LQKENI. The CDR3 runs 17 residues. With V trimmed by 4 bases and J by 5 bases, 8 bases remained unmatched. The CDR3 sequence: CASSLGLAGVYDNEQFF. The CDR3, as DNA: TGTGCCAGCTCACTTGGACTAGCGGGAGTCTACGACAATGAGCAGTTCTTC.

The chain links TRBV7-6 to TRBJ2-5; 8 bases agree with TRBD2. The CDR3 totals 13 residues. Germline lookup yields CDR1 SGHVS and CDR2 FNYEAQ. Germline trimming cut 9 bases from V and 5 bases from J; bases unmatched to any gene: 8. As DNA, the CDR3 is TGTGCCAGTGTTGACCCGGGGGGGGAGACCCAGTACTTC. Amino acids: CASVDPGGETQYF.